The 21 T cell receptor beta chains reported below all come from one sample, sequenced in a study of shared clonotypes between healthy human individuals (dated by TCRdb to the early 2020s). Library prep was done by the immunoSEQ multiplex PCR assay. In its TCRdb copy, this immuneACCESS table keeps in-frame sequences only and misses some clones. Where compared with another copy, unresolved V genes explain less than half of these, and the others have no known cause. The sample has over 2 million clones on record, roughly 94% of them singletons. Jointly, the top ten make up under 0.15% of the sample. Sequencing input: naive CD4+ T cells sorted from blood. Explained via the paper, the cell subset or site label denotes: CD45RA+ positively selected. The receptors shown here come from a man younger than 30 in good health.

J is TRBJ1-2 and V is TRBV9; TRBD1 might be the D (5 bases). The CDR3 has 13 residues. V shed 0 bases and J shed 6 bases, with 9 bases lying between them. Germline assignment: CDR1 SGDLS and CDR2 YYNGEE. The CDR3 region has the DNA TGTGCCAGCAGCGTAGAGGGGCCAGATGGCTACACCTTC. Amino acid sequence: CASSVEGPDGYTF. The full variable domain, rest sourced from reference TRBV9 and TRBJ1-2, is DSGVTQTPKHLITATGQRVTLRCSPRSGDLSVYWYQQSLDQGLQFLIQYYNGEERAKGNILERFSAQQFPDLHSELNLSSLELGDSALYFCASSVEGPDGYTFGSGTRLTVV.

CDR3 bases: TGTGCCAGCAGCTTTCCGGGACTAGCGGGAGGGCCGCTCACCGGGGAGCTGTTTTTT. This gives the protein CASSFPGLAGGPLTGELFF. The V call is TRBV7-9, the J call TRBJ2-2, with 16 bases identical to TRBD2. The CDR3 has 19 residues. The V gene's germline CDR1 is SEHNR and CDR2 FQNEAQ (reference sequence). J was trimmed by 4 bases and V by 3 bases; bases with no gene match: 8.

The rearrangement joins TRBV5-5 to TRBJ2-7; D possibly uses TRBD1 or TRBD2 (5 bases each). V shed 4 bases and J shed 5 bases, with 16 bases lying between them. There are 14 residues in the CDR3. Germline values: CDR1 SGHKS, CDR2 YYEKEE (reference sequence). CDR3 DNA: TGTGCCAGCAGCAGGGGACCGCGGTCCGACGAGCAGTACTTC. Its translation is CASSRGPRSDEQYF. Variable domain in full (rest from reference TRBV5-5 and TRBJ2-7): DAGVTQSPTHLIKTRGQQVTLRCSPISGHKSVSWYQQVLGQGPQFIFQYYEKEERGRGNFPDRFSARQFPNYSSELNVNALLLGDSALYLCASSRGPRSDEQYFGPGTRLTVT.

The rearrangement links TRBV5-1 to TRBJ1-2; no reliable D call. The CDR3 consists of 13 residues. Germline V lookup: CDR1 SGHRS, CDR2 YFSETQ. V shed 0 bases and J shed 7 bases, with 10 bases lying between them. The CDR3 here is CASSLEGNGGYTF. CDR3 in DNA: TGCGCCAGCAGCTTGGAGGGAAATGGTGGCTACACCTTC. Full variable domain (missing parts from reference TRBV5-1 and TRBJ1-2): KAGVTQTPRYLIKTRGQQVTLSCSPISGHRSVSWYQQTPGQGLQFLFEYFSETQRNKGNFPGRFSGRQFSNSRSEMNVSTLELGDSALYLCASSLEGNGGYTFGSGTRLTVV.

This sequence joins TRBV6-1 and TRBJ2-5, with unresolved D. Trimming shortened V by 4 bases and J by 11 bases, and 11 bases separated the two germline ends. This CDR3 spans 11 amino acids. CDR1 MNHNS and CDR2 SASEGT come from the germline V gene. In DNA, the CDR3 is TGTGCCAGCAGTGCACCTGCTTATCAGTACTTC. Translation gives CASSAPAYQYF.

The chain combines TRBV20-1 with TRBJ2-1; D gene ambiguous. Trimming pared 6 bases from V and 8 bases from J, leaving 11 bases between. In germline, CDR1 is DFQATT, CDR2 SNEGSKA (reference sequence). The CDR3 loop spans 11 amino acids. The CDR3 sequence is CSARNRYEQFF. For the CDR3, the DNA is TGCAGTGCCAGGAATCGGTATGAGCAGTTCTTC.

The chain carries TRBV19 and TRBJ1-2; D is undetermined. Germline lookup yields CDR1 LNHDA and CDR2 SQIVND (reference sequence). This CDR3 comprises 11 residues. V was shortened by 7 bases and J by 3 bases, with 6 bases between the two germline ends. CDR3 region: CASTQDYGYTF. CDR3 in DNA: TGTGCCAGTACCCAGGACTATGGCTACACCTTC. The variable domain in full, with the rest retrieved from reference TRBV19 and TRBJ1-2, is DGGITQSPKYLFRKEGQNVTLSCEQNLNHDAMYWYRQDPGQGLRLIYYSQIVNDFQKGDIAEGYSVSREKKESFPLTVTSAQKNPTAFYLCASTQDYGYTFGSGTRLTVV.

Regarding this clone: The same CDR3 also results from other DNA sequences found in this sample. DNA of the CDR3: TGTGCCAGCTCACCGAGGACAGGGAACACCGGGGAGCTGTTTTTT. It codes for CASSPRTGNTGELFF. The J gene is TRBJ2-2, the V gene TRBV18; 7 bases map to TRBD1. Per germline, CDR1 KGHSH and CDR2 LQKENI. The CDR3 totals 15 residues. The V segment lost 3 bases and the J segment 1 base; nucleotides outside the gene matches: 2.

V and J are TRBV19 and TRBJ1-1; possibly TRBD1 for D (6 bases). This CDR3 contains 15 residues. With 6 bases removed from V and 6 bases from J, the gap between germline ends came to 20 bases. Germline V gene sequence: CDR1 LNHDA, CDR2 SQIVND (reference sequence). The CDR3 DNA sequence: TGTGCCAGTAGCCCCGCGGTTGGCAGGGGCGCTGAAGCTTTCTTT. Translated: CASSPAVGRGAEAFF.

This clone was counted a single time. The CDR3 sequence: CAWTSGGFYGYTF. The CDR3 DNA follows: TGTGCCTGGACGTCCGGGGGGTTCTATGGCTACACCTTC. The gene calls are TRBV30 and TRBJ1-2; maybe TRBD1 (5 bases). Germline-derived CDR1 and CDR2 are GTSNPN and SVGIG (reference sequence). The CDR3 has 13 amino acids. V was pared by 4 bases and J by 4 bases, with 13 bases between.

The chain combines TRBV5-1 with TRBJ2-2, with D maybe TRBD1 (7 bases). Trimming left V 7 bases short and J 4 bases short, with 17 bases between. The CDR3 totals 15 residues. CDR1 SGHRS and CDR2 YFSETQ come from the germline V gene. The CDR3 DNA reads TGCGCCAGCCAAGACAGGGTCGGGAGCACCGGGGAGCTGTTTTTT. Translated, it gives CASQDRVGSTGELFF.

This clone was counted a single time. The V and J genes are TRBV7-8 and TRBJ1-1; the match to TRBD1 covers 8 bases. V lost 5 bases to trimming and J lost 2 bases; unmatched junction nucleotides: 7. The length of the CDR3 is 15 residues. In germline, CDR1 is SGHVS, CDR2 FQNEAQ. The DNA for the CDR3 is TGTGCCAGCAGCCCCCTGGGACAGGCTAACACTGAAGCTTTCTTT. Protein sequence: CASSPLGQANTEAFF.

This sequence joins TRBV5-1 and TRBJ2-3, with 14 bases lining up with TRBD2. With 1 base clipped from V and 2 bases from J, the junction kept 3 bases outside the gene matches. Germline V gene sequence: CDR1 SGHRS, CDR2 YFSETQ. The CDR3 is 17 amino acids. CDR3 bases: TGCGCCAGCAGCTTGCCGGGACTAGCGGGAGTCACAGATACGCAGTATTTT. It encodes CASSLPGLAGVTDTQYF.

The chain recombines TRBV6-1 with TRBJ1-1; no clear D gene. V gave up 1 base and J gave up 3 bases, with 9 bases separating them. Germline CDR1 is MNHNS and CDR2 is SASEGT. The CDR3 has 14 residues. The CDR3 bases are TGTGCCAGCAGTGAAGTCAGTCAATACACTGAAGCTTTCTTT. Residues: CASSEVSQYTEAFF.

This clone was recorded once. CDR3 bases: TGTGCCAGCCGAAGGCCTAGCACAGATACGCAGTATTTT. Protein product: CASRRPSTDTQYF. The chain links TRBV5-4 to TRBJ2-3; no clear D gene. Germline CDR1 and CDR2: SGHNT and YYREEE (reference sequence). The V end was cut by 7 bases, the J end by 0 bases, with 9 bases between. CDR3 size: 13 residues.

In DNA, the CDR3 is TGTGCCAGCAGCTTTATTTCCAGGGGGACCACTGAAGCTTTCTTT. Residues: CASSFISRGTTEAFF. J is TRBJ1-1 and V is TRBV5-7; 7 nucleotides match TRBD1. TRBV5-7 is annotated as an ORF whose role is uncertain. Trimming took 2 bases from V and 4 from J; bases not matched to a gene: 8. The CDR3 has 15 residues.

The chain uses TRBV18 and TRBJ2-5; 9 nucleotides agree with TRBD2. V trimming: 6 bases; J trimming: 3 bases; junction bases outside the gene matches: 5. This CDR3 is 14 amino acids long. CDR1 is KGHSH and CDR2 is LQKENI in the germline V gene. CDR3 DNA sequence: TGTGCCAGCTCCTTAGCGGGAGTTGAAGAGACCCAGTACTTC. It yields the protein CASSLAGVEETQYF.

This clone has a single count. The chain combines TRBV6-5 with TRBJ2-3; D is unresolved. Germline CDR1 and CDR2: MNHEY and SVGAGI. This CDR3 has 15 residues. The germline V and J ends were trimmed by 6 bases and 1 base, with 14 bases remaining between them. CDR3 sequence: CASRLTPSGTDTQYF. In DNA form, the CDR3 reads TGTGCCAGCAGATTGACTCCCTCGGGCACAGATACGCAGTATTTT.

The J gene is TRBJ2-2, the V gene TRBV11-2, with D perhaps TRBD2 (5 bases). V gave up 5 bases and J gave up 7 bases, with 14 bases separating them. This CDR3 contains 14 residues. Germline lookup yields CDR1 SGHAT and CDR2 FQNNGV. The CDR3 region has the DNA TGTGCCAGCAGCCTCCGACGGGGAGACGGGGAGCTGTTTTTT. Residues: CASSLRRGDGELFF.

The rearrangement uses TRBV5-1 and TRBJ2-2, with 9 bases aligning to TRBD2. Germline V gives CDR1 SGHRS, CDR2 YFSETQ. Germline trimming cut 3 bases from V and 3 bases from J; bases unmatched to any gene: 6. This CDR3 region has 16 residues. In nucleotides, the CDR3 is TGCGCCAGCAGCTGGGTAGCGGGGGCGGACACCGGGGAGCTGTTTTTT. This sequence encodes CASSWVAGADTGELFF.

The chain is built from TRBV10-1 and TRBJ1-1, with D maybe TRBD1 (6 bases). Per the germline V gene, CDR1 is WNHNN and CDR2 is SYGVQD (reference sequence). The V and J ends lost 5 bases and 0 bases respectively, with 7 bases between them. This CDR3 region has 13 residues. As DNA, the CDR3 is TGCGCCAGCAGTCAGGGGATGAACACTGAAGCTTTCTTT. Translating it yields CASSQGMNTEAFF.